The clone carrying this T cell receptor (beta chain) was seen only a few times. Its antigen is unidentified. The sample originates from a study of shared clonotypes between healthy human individuals. The protocol was immunoSEQ multiplex PCR, while the TCRdb copy is restricted to in-frame clones and leaves out a portion. Of hundreds of thousands of clones in the sample, nearly 95% are singletons; the top ten hold 24%. Findings of the study overall: Larger estimated richness was generally recorded for naive subsets relative to memory subsets.

Selected positively for CCR7 and CD45RO-negative, naive CD8 cells excluded terminally differentiated effector memory CD45RA+ cells. The donors, all of them Caucasian adults, lived in Nashville, Tennessee. The source material was naive CD8+ T cells sorted from blood. This TCR was recovered from a man aged 30-40 years in good health.

The CDR3 region has the DNA TGTGCCAGCAGTGCCTCAGGGGGCGAGATTAACTATGGCTACACCTTC. Its translation: CASSASGGEINYGYTF. The gene calls are TRBV27 and TRBJ1-2, with TRBD1 matching 8 bases. In germline, CDR1 is MNHEY, CDR2 SMNVEV (reference sequence). This CDR3 is 16 amino acids long. V trimming: 5 bases; J trimming: 1 base; junction bases outside the gene matches: 9.